A single sample gave rise to the 8 T cell receptor beta chains below, sequenced in a study of read filtering for tumor transcriptome and immune sequencing. The library was built from approximately 400 ng RNA with molecular barcoded adaptors for alpha/delta and beta/gamma chains. TCRdb ran MiXCR on the reads and lists one entry per CDR3 protein. Found here are around 50,000 distinct CDR3 sequences, 20% to 25% of them singletons; the top ten hold roughly 15%. Sequenced sample: a population of CD138-negative cells sorted from bone marrow. All receptors derive from a donor aged 40 or older with multiple myeloma.

This clonotype was found many times. The V and J genes are TRBV28 and TRBJ2-3, with a weak D call TRBD2 (6 bases). Trimming took 3 bases from V and 8 from J, leaving 18 bases between them. The CDR3 is made up of 15 amino acids. Germline V gene data show CDR1 as MDHEN and CDR2 as SYDVKM. The CDR3 spells CASSFAGLYFGTQYF. In DNA form, the CDR3 reads TGTGCCAGCAGTTTCGCGGGACTCTACTTTGGTACGCAGTATTTT.

Many counts were recorded for this clonotype. Possible read error: a much larger clone is one base away. The rearrangement uses TRBV11-2 and TRBJ2-7, with D possibly TRBD1 on 5 matching bases. Deletions cut 1 base from V and 3 bases from J, with 10 bases between. Germline V gives CDR1 SGHAT, CDR2 FQNNGV. The CDR3 runs 14 residues. The DNA for the CDR3 is TGTGCCAGCAGCTTAGGGATAGGGGACTACGAGCAGTACTTC. Its protein is CASSLGIGDYEQYF.

This clonotype showed up many times. V usage is TRBV6-2 or TRBV6-3 and J usage is TRBJ2-7; the D gene is possibly TRBD2 (5 bases). The CDR3 is 12 residues long. Between the trimmed V and J ends, which lost 6 bases and 0 bases, there was a span of 6 bases. The germline CDR1 and CDR2 sequences are MNHEY and SVGEGT. Here the CDR3 DNA reads TGTGCCAGCAGCACTAGCTCCTACGAGCAGTACTTC. Its protein product is CASSTSSYEQYF.

This clonotype was recorded at least ten times. This rearrangement joins TRBV5-1 to TRBJ2-3; TRBD1 matches 7 bases. J lost 4 bases, V lost 4 bases, and 9 bases had no gene match. CDR1 is SGHRS and CDR2 is YFSETQ in the germline V gene. This CDR3 has 15 amino acids. CDR3 sequence: CASSPRQGVPDTQYF. CDR3 nucleotide sequence: TGCGCCAGCAGCCCCCGACAGGGAGTTCCAGATACGCAGTATTTT.

This clonotype occurred many times. The chain is built from TRBV28 and TRBJ2-5, with D unresolved. Germline CDR1 and CDR2: MDHEN and SYDVKM. The CDR3 is 15 amino acids. V lost 7 bases to trimming and J lost 0 bases, with 15 bases between them. CDR3 in DNA: TGTGCCAGCACCACCCTCTGGGTGTACCAAGAGACCCAGTACTTC. Its translation: CASTTLWVYQETQYF.

In the case of this clonotype: A much larger clone differs by one base, so this may be a read error. This sequence joins TRBV20-1 and TRBJ2-2; D ambiguous. V was cut by 6 bases and J by 7 bases, with 15 bases left in between. The CDR3 has 13 amino acids. CDR1 is DFQATT, CDR2 SNEGSKA, per germline (reference sequence). The CDR3 loop is CSAGPIGDGELFF. CDR3 bases: TGCAGTGCGGGCCCTATTGGCGACGGGGAGCTGTTTTTT.

This chain uses TRBV2 with TRBJ2-2; D is unresolved. This CDR3 is built from 13 residues. Between the trimmed V and J ends, which lost 11 bases and 5 bases, there was a span of 15 bases. Germline V gene data show CDR1 as SNHLY and CDR2 as FYNNEI. CDR3 nucleotides: TGTGCCCGCCGATCCACGGAAACCGGGGAGCTGTTTTTT. Translating it yields CARRSTETGELFF.

This clonotype is judged medium-sized. The chain links TRBV2 to TRBJ2-7; 8 bases fit TRBD1. The CDR3 spans 12 residues. Looked up from germline, CDR1 is SNHLY and CDR2 is FYNNEI. The V gene end was trimmed by 8 bases and the J gene end by 4 bases; junction bases not matched to a gene: 4. The CDR3 is CASLRDRYEQYF. In nucleotides, the CDR3 is TGTGCCAGCCTTCGGGACAGGTACGAGCAGTACTTC.